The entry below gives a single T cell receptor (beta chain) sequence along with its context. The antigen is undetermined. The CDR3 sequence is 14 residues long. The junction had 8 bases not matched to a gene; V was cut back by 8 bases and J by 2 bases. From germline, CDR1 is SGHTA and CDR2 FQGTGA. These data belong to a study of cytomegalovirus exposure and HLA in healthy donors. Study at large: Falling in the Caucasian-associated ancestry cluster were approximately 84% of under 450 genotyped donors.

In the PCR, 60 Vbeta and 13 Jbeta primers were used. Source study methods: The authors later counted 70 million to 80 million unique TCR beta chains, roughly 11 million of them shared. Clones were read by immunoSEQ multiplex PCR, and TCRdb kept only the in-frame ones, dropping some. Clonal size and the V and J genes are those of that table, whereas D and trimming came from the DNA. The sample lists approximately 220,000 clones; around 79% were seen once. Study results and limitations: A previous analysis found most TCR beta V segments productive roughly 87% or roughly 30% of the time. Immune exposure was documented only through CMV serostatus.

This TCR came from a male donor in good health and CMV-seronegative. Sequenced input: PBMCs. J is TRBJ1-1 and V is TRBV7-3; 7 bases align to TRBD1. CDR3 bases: TGTGCCAGCGGTTCAGGGGGTTCAAACACTGAAGCTTTCTTT. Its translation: CASGSGGSNTEAFF.